This TCR beta chain is drawn from a study of chemoradiotherapy in HPV16-positive cancers. Study-level findings and limits: During treatment, candidate HPV-specific clones and E7-related motifs expanded in tumor.

On this clone itself: What it recognizes is unknown.

Profiling relied on immunoSEQ multiplex PCR, and the TCRdb table lists in-frame clones only, not all of them. The sample contains 10,000 to 15,000 clones, 55% to 70% of which appear only once. V shed 4 bases, J shed 6 bases, and the junction held 14 bases outside the gene matches. The CDR3 runs to 16 residues. Germline loops: CDR1 SGDLS, CDR2 YYNGEE. V usage is TRBV9 and J usage is TRBJ1-1; 8 positions match TRBD1. This receptor was taken from a human donor with HPV-associated anogenital cancer. The sample was acquired from a patient who underwent chemoradiotherapy. CDR3 residues: CASSPGGGPTGPEAFF. In DNA, the CDR3 is TGTGCCAGCAGCCCAGGGGGCGGTCCCACCGGCCCTGAAGCTTTCTTT.